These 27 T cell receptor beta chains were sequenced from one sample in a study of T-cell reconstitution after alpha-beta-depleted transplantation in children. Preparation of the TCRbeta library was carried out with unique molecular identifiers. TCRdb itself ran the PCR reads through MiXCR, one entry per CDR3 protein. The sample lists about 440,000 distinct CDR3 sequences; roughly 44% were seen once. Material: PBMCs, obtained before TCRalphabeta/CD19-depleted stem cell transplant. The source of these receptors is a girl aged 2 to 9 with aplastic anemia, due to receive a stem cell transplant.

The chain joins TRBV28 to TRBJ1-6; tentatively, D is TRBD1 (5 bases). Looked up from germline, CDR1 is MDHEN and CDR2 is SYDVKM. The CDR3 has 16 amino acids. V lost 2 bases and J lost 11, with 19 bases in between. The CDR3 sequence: CASSLPRAGSGPPLHF. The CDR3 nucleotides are TGTGCCAGCAGTTTACCTCGCGCAGGGAGTGGGCCACCCCTCCACTTT.

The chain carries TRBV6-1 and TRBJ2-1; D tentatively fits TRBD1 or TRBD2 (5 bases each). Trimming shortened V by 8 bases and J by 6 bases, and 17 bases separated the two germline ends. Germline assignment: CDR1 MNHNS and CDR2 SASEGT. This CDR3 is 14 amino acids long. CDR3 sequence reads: CASGTQAQPNEQFF. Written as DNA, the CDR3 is TGTGCCAGCGGGACCCAGGCCCAGCCCAATGAGCAGTTCTTC.

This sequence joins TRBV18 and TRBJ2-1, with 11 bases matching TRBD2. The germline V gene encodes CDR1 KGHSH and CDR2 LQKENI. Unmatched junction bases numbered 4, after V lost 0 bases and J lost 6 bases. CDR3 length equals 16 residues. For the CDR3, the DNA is TGTGCCAGCTCACCACCGCTAGCGGGAGGAGCCAATGAGCAGTTCTTC. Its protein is CASSPPLAGGANEQFF.

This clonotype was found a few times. CDR3 DNA sequence: TGCAGCGTTGAACTAGCCCGAACCAACGTCCTGACTTTC. This gives the protein CSVELARTNVLTF. The chain has TRBV29-1 and TRBJ2-6, with D maybe TRBD2 (5 bases). The germline gives CDR1 SQVTM, CDR2 ANQGSEA. With 2 bases removed from V and 8 bases from J, the gap between germline ends came to 10 bases. This CDR3 comprises 13 residues.

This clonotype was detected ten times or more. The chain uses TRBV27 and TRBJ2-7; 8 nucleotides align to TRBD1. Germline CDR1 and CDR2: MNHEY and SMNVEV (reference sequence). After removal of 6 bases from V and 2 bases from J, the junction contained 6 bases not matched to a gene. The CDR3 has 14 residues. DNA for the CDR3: TGTGCCAGCAGAACCGGGACAGGTACCTACGAGCAGTACTTC. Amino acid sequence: CASRTGTGTYEQYF.

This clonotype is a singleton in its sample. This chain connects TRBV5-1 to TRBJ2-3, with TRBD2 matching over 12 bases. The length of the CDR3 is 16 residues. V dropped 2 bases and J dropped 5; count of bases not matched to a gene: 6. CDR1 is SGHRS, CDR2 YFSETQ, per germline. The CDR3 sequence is CASSFWTSGIQDTQYF. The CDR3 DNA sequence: TGCGCCAGCAGCTTCTGGACTAGCGGGATTCAAGATACGCAGTATTTT.

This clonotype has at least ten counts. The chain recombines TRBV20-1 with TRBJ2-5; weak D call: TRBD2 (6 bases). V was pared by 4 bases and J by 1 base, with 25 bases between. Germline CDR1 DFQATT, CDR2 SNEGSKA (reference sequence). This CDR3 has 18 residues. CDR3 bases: TGCAGTGCTACTCCTAAGACATGGCGGGGAGGATTCCAAGAGACCCAGTACTTC. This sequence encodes CSATPKTWRGGFQETQYF.

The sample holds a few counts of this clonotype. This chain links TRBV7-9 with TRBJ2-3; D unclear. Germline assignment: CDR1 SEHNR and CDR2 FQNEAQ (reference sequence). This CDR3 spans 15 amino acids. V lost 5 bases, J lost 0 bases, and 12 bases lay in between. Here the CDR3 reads CASSPSGVSTDTQYF. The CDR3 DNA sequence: TGTGCCAGCAGCCCAAGTGGGGTTAGCACAGATACGCAGTATTTT. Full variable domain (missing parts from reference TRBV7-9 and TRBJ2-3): DTGVSQNPRHKITKRGQNVTFRCDPISEHNRLYWYRQTLGQGPEFLTYFQNEAQLEKSRLLSDRFSAERPKGSFSTLEIQRTEQGDSAMYLCASSPSGVSTDTQYFGPGTRLTVL.

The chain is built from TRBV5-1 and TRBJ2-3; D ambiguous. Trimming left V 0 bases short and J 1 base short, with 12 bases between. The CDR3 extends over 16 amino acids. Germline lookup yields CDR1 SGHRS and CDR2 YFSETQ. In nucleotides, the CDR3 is TGCGCCAGCAGCTTGGAAGTGTTGGCGGGCACAGATACGCAGTATTTT. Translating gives CASSLEVLAGTDTQYF.

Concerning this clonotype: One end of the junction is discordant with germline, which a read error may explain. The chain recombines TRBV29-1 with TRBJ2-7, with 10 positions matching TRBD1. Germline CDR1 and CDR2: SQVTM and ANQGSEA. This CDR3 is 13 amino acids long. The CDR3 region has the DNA TGCAGCGTTGAAGACCTTAGACAGGGGGCTATAGACTTC. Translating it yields CSVEDLRQGAIDF.

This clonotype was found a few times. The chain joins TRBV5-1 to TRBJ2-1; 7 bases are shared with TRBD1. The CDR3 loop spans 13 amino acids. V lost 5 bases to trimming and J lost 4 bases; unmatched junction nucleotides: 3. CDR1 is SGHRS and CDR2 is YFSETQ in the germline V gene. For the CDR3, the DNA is TGCGCCAGCAGTGGACAGGCTTACAATGAGCAGTTCTTC. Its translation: CASSGQAYNEQFF. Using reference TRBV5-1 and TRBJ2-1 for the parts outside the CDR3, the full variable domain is KAGVTQTPRYLIKTRGQQVTLSCSPISGHRSVSWYQQTPGQGLQFLFEYFSETQRNKGNFPGRFSGRQFSNSRSEMNVSTLELGDSALYLCASSGQAYNEQFFGPGTRLTVL.

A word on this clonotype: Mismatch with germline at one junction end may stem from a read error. This CDR3 reads CASSYTVPGAQETQYF. The CDR3 region has the DNA TGTGCCAGCAGTTACACCGTCCCGGGGGCCCAAGAGACCCAGTACTTT. This sequence joins TRBV6-5 and TRBJ2-5; perhaps D is TRBD1 or TRBD2 (6 bases each). The germline CDR1 and CDR2 sequences are MNHEY and SVGAGI. The CDR3 runs 16 residues.

CDR3 region: CASSLASVSTDTQYF. The CDR3 DNA sequence: TGTGCCAGCAGCCTGGCTTCCGTGAGCACAGATACGCAGTATTTT. The rearrangement links TRBV7-2 to TRBJ2-3; D gene uncertain. Trimming left V 5 bases short and J 0 bases short, with 12 bases between. Germline CDR1 is SGHTA and CDR2 is FQGNSA. The CDR3 contains 15 residues.

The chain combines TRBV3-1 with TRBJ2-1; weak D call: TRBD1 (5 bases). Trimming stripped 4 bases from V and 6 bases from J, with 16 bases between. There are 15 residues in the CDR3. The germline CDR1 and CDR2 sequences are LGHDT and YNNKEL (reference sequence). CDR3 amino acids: CASSPSSRQGNEQFF. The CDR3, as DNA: TGTGCCAGCAGCCCCAGCTCGAGGCAGGGCAATGAGCAGTTCTTC.

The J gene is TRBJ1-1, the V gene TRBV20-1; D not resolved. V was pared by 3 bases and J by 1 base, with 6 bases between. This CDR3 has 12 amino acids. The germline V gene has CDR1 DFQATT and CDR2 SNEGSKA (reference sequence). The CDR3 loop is CSASIPNTEAFF. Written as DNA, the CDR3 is TGCAGTGCTAGTATCCCGAACACTGAAGCTTTCTTT.

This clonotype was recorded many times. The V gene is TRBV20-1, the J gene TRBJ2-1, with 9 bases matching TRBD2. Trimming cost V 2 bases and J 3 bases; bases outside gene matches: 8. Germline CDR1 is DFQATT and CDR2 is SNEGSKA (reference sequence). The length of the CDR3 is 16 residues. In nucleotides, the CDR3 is TGCAGTGCTAGATCCGCTAGCGGGGAGGGCTACAATGAGCAGTTCTTC. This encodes CSARSASGEGYNEQFF.

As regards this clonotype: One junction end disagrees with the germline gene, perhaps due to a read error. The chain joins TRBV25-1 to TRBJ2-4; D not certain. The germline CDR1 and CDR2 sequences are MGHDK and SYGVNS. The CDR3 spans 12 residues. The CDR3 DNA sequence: TGTGCCAGCAGGCGTGAGACCGGCATTCAGTGCTTC. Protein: CASRRETGIQCF.

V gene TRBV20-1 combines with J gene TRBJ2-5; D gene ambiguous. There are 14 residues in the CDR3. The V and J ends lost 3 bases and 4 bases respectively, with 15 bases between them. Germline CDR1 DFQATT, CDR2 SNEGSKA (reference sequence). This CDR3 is CSARALTPGETQYF. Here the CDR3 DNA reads TGCAGTGCTAGGGCTCTCACCCCGGGAGAGACCCAGTACTTC.

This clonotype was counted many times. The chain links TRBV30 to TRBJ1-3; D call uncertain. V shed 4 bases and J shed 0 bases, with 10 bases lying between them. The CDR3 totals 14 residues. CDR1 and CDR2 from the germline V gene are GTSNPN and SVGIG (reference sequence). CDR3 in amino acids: CAWKTPSSGNTIYF. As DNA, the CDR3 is TGTGCCTGGAAGACACCGAGCTCTGGAAACACCATATATTTT.

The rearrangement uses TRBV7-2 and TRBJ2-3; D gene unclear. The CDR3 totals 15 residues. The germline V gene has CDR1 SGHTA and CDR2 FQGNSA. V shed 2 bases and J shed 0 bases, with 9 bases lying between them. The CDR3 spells CASSLRWPSTDTQYF. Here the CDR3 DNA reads TGTGCCAGCAGCTTACGGTGGCCGAGCACAGATACGCAGTATTTT.

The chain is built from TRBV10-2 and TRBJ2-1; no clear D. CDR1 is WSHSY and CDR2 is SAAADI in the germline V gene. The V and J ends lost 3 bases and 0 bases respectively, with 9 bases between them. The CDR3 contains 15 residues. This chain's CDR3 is CASSDTVSSYNEQFF. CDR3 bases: TGCGCCAGCAGTGATACAGTTAGCTCCTACAATGAGCAGTTCTTC.

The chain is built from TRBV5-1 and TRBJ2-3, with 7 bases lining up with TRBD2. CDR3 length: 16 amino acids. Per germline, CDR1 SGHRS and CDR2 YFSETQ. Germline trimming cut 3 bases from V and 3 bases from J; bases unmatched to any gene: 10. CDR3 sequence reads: CASSYAAGPGTDTQYF. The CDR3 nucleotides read TGCGCCAGCAGCTATGCAGCGGGGCCGGGGACAGATACGCAGTATTTT.

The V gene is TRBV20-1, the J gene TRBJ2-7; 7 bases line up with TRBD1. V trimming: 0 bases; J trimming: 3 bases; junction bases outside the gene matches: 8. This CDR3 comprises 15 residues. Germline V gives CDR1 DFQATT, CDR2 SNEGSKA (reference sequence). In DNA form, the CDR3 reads TGCAGTGCTAGAGATACGCGACAGGGCGACTACGAGCAGTACTTC. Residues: CSARDTRQGDYEQYF.

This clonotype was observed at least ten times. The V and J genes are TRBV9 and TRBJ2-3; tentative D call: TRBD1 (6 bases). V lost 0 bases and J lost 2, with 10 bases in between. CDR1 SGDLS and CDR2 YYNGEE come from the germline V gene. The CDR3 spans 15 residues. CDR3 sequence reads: CASSVAGVDTDTQYF. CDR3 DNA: TGTGCCAGCAGCGTAGCAGGGGTAGACACAGATACGCAGTATTTT.

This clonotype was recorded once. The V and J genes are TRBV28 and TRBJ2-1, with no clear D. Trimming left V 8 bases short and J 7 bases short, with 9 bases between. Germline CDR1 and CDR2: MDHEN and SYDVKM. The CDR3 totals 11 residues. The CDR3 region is CASRLRNEQFF. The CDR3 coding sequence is TGTGCCAGCCGCTTGAGGAATGAGCAGTTCTTC.

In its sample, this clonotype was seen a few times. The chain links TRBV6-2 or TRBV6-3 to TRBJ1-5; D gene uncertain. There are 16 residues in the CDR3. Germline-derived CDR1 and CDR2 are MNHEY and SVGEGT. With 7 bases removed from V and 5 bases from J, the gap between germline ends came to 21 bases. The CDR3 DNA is TGTGCCAGCAACCCGATGCGGGCCTTACGTGATCAGCCCCAGCATTTT. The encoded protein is CASNPMRALRDQPQHF.

Here the CDR3 reads CASSLMAGRNNEQFF. The CDR3 bases are TGTGCCAGCAGCTTAATGGCGGGACGTAACAATGAGCAGTTCTTC. The genes are TRBV7-2 and TRBJ2-1, with D perhaps matching TRBD2 (6 bases). Germline values: CDR1 SGHTA, CDR2 FQGNSA. This CDR3 has 15 residues. The V and J ends lost 2 bases and 5 bases respectively, with 13 bases between them. The whole variable domain, remainder taken from reference TRBV7-2 and TRBJ2-1, is GAGVSQSPSNKVTEKGKDVELRCDPISGHTALYWYRQSLGQGLEFLIYFQGNSAPDKSGLPSDRFSAERTGGSVSTLTIQRTQQEDSAVYLCASSLMAGRNNEQFFGPGTRLTVL.